The 21 T cell receptor beta chains reported below all come from one sample, sequenced in a study of control samples from healthy donors and cancer patients. Here immunoSEQ multiplex PCR was the method, and the copy in TCRdb shows in-frame clones only, minus some. The table includes around 90,000 clones, about 84% detected once. Material: blood. These receptors were collected from a woman aged 35 to 49 in good health.

This clone has just a few counts. The chain carries TRBV5-6 and TRBJ1-2; D might be TRBD1 (5 bases). The CDR3 is 14 amino acids. The ends were cut back, 0 bases at V and 7 bases at J, with 13 bases in the middle. From germline, CDR1 is SGHDT and CDR2 YYEEEE. This CDR3 reads CASSLVRGRGGYTF. In DNA, the CDR3 is TGTGCCAGCAGCTTGGTGCGGGGGAGGGGTGGCTACACCTTC. Variable domain in full (rest from reference TRBV5-6 and TRBJ1-2): DAGVTQSPTHLIKTRGQQVTLRCSPKSGHDTVSWYQQALGQGPQFIFQYYEEEERQRGNFPDRFSGHQFPNYSSELNVNALLLGDSALYLCASSLVRGRGGYTFGSGTRLTVV.

This clone was counted a single time. This chain uses TRBV6-5 with TRBJ2-3, with D tentatively TRBD2 (6 bases). The CDR3 has 15 residues. Germline CDR1 is MNHEY and CDR2 is SVGAGI. V was pared by 7 bases and J by 0 bases, with 14 bases between. CDR3 nucleotide sequence: TGTGCCAGCACTCCGGGGGAGGCTAGCACAGATACGCAGTATTTT. Translated, it gives CASTPGEASTDTQYF.

The chain carries TRBV20-1 and TRBJ1-1; no clear D gene. Trimming took 6 bases from V and 8 from J, leaving 13 bases between them. This CDR3 is 11 amino acids long. CDR1 is DFQATT and CDR2 is SNEGSKA in the germline V gene (reference sequence). The CDR3 bases are TGCAGTGCCCAACGAAAAGGAGAAGCTTTCTTT. It specifies CSAQRKGEAFF.

The rearrangement joins TRBV11-2 to TRBJ2-7; TRBD2 is a possible D gene (6 bases). Per germline, CDR1 SGHAT and CDR2 FQNNGV. V lost 5 bases, J lost 0 bases, and 14 bases lay in between. This CDR3 is built from 15 residues. The CDR3, as DNA: TGTGCCAGCAGCCACAAGGGAGGCATCTCCTACGAGCAGTACTTC. Its translation: CASSHKGGISYEQYF.

The chain has TRBV30 and TRBJ2-2, with a weak D call TRBD2 (6 bases). The V gene's germline CDR1 is GTSNPN and CDR2 SVGIG (reference sequence). The V and J ends lost 3 bases and 0 bases respectively, with 11 bases between them. CDR3 length: 15 amino acids. CDR3 DNA: TGTGCCTGGAGACTGGGGGGAGCGAACACCGGGGAGCTGTTTTTT. This encodes CAWRLGGANTGELFF.

The V call is TRBV25-1, the J call TRBJ1-6; no reliable D call. V was trimmed by 3 bases and J by 7 bases, leaving 13 bases between them. Germline assignment: CDR1 MGHDK and CDR2 SYGVNS. The CDR3 loop spans 15 amino acids. CDR3 sequence (DNA): TGTGCCAGCAGTGACCCCAGCGCCGGGAATTCACCCCTCCACTTT. Protein: CASSDPSAGNSPLHF.

V is TRBV5-5 and J is TRBJ1-3; weak D call: TRBD1 (5 bases). The V end was cut by 1 base, the J end by 2 bases, with 13 bases between. The germline gives CDR1 SGHKS, CDR2 YYEKEE (reference sequence). The CDR3 contains 16 residues. The CDR3 here is CASSLSWDVAGNTIYF. The DNA for the CDR3 is TGTGCCAGCAGCTTGTCTTGGGACGTCGCTGGAAACACCATATATTTT. Full variable domain (remainder filled in from reference TRBV5-5 and TRBJ1-3): DAGVTQSPTHLIKTRGQQVTLRCSPISGHKSVSWYQQVLGQGPQFIFQYYEKEERGRGNFPDRFSARQFPNYSSELNVNALLLGDSALYLCASSLSWDVAGNTIYFGEGSWLTVV.

CDR3 sequence reads: CASSWGTGGRDTQYF. CDR3 nucleotides: TGTGCCAGCAGTTGGGGGACAGGGGGCAGAGATACGCAGTATTTT. The chain has TRBV6-5 and TRBJ2-3; 12 bases are a match to TRBD1. V gave up 4 bases and J gave up 5 bases; unmatched junction bases: 4. This CDR3 is 15 amino acids long. Germline CDR1 and CDR2: MNHEY and SVGAGI.

This clone showed up just a few times. Here the CDR3 DNA reads TGCGCCAGCAGCTTGGTGGCGAACACTGAAGCTTTCTTT. It encodes CASSLVANTEAFF. The V and J genes are TRBV5-1 and TRBJ1-1, with D hard to call. Germline loops: CDR1 SGHRS, CDR2 YFSETQ. V lost 0 bases and J 1 base, leaving 4 bases between the germline ends. This CDR3 contains 13 residues.

This chain connects TRBV27 to TRBJ1-2; D is possibly TRBD1 (6 bases). The V gene's germline CDR1 is MNHEY and CDR2 SMNVEV (reference sequence). The ends were cut back, 0 bases at V and 7 bases at J, with 15 bases in the middle. The CDR3 is made up of 15 amino acids. The CDR3 coding sequence is TGTGCCAGCAGTTTATCATTTACAGGGCTGGGTGGCTACACCTTC. Its translation is CASSLSFTGLGGYTF.

The V gene is TRBV24-1, the J gene TRBJ2-1, with 9 bases identical to TRBD1. V shed 4 bases, J shed 3 bases, and the junction held 9 bases outside the gene matches. Germline V lookup: CDR1 KGHDR, CDR2 SFDVKD. The CDR3 extends over 17 amino acids. CDR3 DNA sequence: TGTGCCACCAGTGAAAACACAGGGGGCATAGACTACAATGAGCAGTTCTTC. This codes for CATSENTGGIDYNEQFF.

This clone came up once. The gene calls are TRBV27 and TRBJ1-2; 9 nucleotides match TRBD1. Per germline, CDR1 MNHEY and CDR2 SMNVEV (reference sequence). The CDR3 has 14 amino acids. V gave up 6 bases and J gave up 7 bases; unmatched junction bases: 9. For the CDR3, the DNA is TGTGCCAGCAGAATTATGGGGGGACAGGGTGGCTACACCTTC. Amino acids: CASRIMGGQGGYTF.

The chain uses TRBV5-1 and TRBJ2-2; perhaps TRBD2 as D (6 bases). The CDR3 has 15 amino acids. The V and J ends lost 1 base and 3 bases respectively, with 10 bases between them. The germline CDR1 and CDR2 sequences are SGHRS and YFSETQ. The CDR3 spells CASSLPDYDTGELFF. For the CDR3, the DNA is TGCGCCAGCAGCTTGCCGGACTACGACACCGGGGAGCTGTTTTTT.

The rearrangement joins TRBV6-5 to TRBJ1-2; the D is unclear. Trimming took 0 bases from V and 5 from J, leaving 13 bases between them. CDR3 size: 15 residues. Germline lookup yields CDR1 MNHEY and CDR2 SVGAGI. The CDR3 reads CASSYSFSTAYGYTF. The DNA for the CDR3 is TGTGCCAGCAGTTACTCGTTTTCCACTGCGTATGGCTACACCTTC.

The chain is built from TRBV25-1 and TRBJ1-2; D may be TRBD1 (6 bases). V lost 0 bases, J lost 8 bases, and 10 bases lay in between. CDR1 MGHDK and CDR2 SYGVNS come from the germline V gene. This CDR3 comprises 13 residues. This chain's CDR3 is CASSEYGTSGYTF. In nucleotides, the CDR3 is TGTGCCAGCAGTGAATATGGGACAAGCGGCTACACCTTC.

The chain is built from TRBV29-1 and TRBJ2-5; maybe TRBD1 (6 bases). The V gene lost 0 bases and the J gene lost 4 bases, with 15 bases spanning the gap. CDR1 and CDR2 (germline): SQVTM, ANQGSEA. This CDR3 comprises 15 residues. This chain's CDR3 is CSVEDERGRGETQYF. In nucleotides, the CDR3 is TGCAGCGTTGAAGATGAGAGGGGCAGGGGAGAGACCCAGTACTTC. The full variable domain, in which reference TRBV29-1 and TRBJ2-5 provide the parts outside the CDR3, is SAVISQKPSRDICQRGTSLTIQCQVDSQVTMMFWYRQQPGQSLTLIATANQGSEATYESGFVIDKFPISRPNLTFSTLTVSNMSPEDSSIYLCSVEDERGRGETQYFGPGTRLLVL.

This clone was counted a few times. The rearrangement uses TRBV6-5 and TRBJ1-2, with D tentatively TRBD1 (6 bases). The germline V gene encodes CDR1 MNHEY and CDR2 SVGAGI. This CDR3 is 15 amino acids long. Trimming stripped 2 bases from V and 5 bases from J, with 15 bases between. The CDR3 loop reads CASSYTQGWEYGYTF. The CDR3 DNA is TGTGCCAGCAGTTACACCCAGGGGTGGGAGTATGGCTACACCTTC.

The V call is TRBV13, the J call TRBJ1-6; D possibly corresponds to TRBD1 (5 bases). The CDR3 sequence is 15 residues long. Germline V gene lookup returns CDR1 PRHDT and CDR2 FYEKMQ (reference sequence). V was pared by 3 bases and J by 9 bases, with 15 bases between. The CDR3 sequence is CASSLRGQSTSPLHF. CDR3 in DNA: TGTGCCAGCAGCTTGAGGGGCCAGAGTACTTCACCCCTCCACTTT.

V and J are TRBV21-1 and TRBJ1-2; the D call TRBD1 from the table was never checked on the DNA. TRBV21-1 is recorded as a pseudogene. The CDR3 consists of 14 residues. The CDR3 region is CASSKDPGNYGYTF. In DNA, the CDR3 is TGTGCCAGCAGCAAAGATCCAGGGAACTATGGCTACACCTTC.

DNA of the CDR3: TGTGCTGCGGGGGGTAATAATGAAAAACTGTTTTTT. Amino acid sequence: CAAGGNNEKLFF. The chain employs TRBV19 and TRBJ1-4; D is possibly TRBD1 (5 bases). CDR1 is LNHDA, CDR2 SQIVND, per germline (reference sequence). This CDR3 region has 12 residues.

The chain couples TRBV6-2 or TRBV6-3 to TRBJ2-5, with D maybe TRBD1 (7 bases). The germline V and J ends were trimmed by 5 bases and 7 bases, with 14 bases remaining between them. CDR3 length: 13 amino acids. Germline CDR1 and CDR2: MNHEY and SVGEGT. In nucleotides, the CDR3 is TGTGCCAGCAGTCGCCTCCAGGGGGGGACCCAGTACTTC. Translating it yields CASSRLQGGTQYF.